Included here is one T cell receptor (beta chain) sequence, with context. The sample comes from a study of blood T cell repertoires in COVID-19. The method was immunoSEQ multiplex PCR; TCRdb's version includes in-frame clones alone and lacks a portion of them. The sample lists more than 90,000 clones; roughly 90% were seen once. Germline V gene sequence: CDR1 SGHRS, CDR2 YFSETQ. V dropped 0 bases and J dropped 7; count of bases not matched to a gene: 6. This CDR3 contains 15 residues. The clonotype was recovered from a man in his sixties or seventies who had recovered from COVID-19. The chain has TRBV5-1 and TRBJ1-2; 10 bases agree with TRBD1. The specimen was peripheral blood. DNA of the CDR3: TGCGCCAGCAGCTTGGCCAGTGGACAGGGGGGTGGCTACACCTTC. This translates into CASSLASGQGGGYTF.